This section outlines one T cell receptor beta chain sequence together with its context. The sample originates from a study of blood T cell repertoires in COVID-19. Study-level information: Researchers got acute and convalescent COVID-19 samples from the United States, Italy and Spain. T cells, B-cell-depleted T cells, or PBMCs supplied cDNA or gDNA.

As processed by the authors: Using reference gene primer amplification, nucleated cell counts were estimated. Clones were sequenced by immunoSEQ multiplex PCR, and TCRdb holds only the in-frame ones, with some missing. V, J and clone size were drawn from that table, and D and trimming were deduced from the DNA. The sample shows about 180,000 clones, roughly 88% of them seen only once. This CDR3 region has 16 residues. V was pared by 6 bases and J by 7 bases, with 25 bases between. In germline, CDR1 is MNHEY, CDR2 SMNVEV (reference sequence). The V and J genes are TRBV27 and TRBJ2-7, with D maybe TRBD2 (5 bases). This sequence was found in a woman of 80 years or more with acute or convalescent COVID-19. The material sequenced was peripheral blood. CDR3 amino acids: CASRLYTGRGPGEQYF. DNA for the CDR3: TGTGCCAGCAGACTCTACACGGGAAGAGGGCCGGGGGAGCAGTACTTC.